These 23 T cell receptor beta chains were all obtained from the same sample, sequenced in a study of monozygotic twins with cystic fibrosis. TCRdb keeps only in-frame clones here, not all; method: immunoSEQ multiplex PCR. The table lists just over 14,000 clones, 80% to 90% of them singletons, with approximately 1% in the top ten. The sequencing sample was made of blood. The receptors here all came from a boy aged 10-17 years with cystic fibrosis.

Only a few counts were recorded for this clone. The genes are TRBV6-1 and TRBJ1-5; D may be TRBD1 (5 bases). Germline CDR1 MNHNS, CDR2 SASEGT. The germline V and J ends were trimmed by 7 bases and 4 bases, with 17 bases remaining between them. The CDR3 extends over 15 amino acids. The DNA of the CDR3 is TGTGCCAGCAATTTCATCGGGACCGAAAATCAGCCCCAGCATTTT. This sequence encodes CASNFIGTENQPQHF.

The V gene is TRBV30, the J gene TRBJ2-1, with 8 bases lining up with TRBD1. Germline CDR1 and CDR2: GTSNPN and SVGIG (reference sequence). CDR3 length equals 15 residues. V was clipped by 4 bases and J by 4 bases; unmatched bases: 9. The CDR3 is CAWTSGGTVYNEQFF. The CDR3 region has the DNA TGTGCCTGGACCTCAGGGGGCACGGTTTACAATGAGCAGTTCTTC.

The gene calls are TRBV7-3 and TRBJ1-6; D gene uncertain. This CDR3 comprises 15 residues. Trimming took off 2 bases at V and 8 bases at J, with 13 bases between the two ends. Per the germline V gene, CDR1 is SGHTA and CDR2 is FQGTGA. CDR3 in amino acids: CASSLLGAADSPLHF. In nucleotides, the CDR3 is TGTGCCAGCAGCTTACTGGGAGCGGCTGATTCACCCCTCCACTTT.

The chain joins TRBV28 to TRBJ1-4; TRBD1 is a possible D gene (6 bases). This CDR3 has 14 amino acids. CDR1 is MDHEN, CDR2 SYDVKM, per germline. The V and J ends lost 2 bases and 7 bases respectively, with 11 bases between them. CDR3 bases: TGTGCCAGCAGTTTAGCAGGGGAGGGTGAAAAACTGTTTTTT. This sequence encodes CASSLAGEGEKLFF.

The rearrangement uses TRBV6-4 and TRBJ2-2; possible D gene TRBD1, 6 bases. Germline V gene sequence: CDR1 MRHNA, CDR2 SNTAGT. V lost 3 bases to trimming and J lost 2 bases, with 7 bases between them. This CDR3 is built from 14 residues. The CDR3 loop is CASSEGANTGELFF. CDR3 nucleotides: TGTGCCAGCAGTGAGGGGGCCAACACCGGGGAGCTGTTTTTT.

The rearrangement links TRBV10-2 to TRBJ2-1, with 10 bases fitting TRBD1. The CDR3 has 14 residues. Germline-derived CDR1 and CDR2 are WSHSY and SAAADI. V was pared by 10 bases and J by 5 bases, with 8 bases of the junction left unmatched. This chain's CDR3 is CATQSGTGDNEQFF. DNA of the CDR3: TGCGCCACCCAATCCGGGACAGGGGACAATGAGCAGTTCTTC.

This sequence joins TRBV7-9 and TRBJ2-3; 9 nucleotides align to TRBD2. The J segment lost 2 bases and the V segment lost 5 bases, leaving 5 bases of the junction unmatched. The CDR3 spans 15 residues. CDR1 and CDR2 from the germline V gene are SEHNR and FQNEAQ (reference sequence). The CDR3 loop reads CASSLIAGVTDTQYF. CDR3 bases: TGTGCCAGCAGCCTAATAGCGGGGGTCACAGATACGCAGTATTTT.

V and J are TRBV2 and TRBJ2-5; 7 bases match TRBD2. V lost 4 bases to trimming and J lost 5 bases; unmatched junction nucleotides: 1. This CDR3 region has 12 residues. Germline lookup yields CDR1 SNHLY and CDR2 FYNNEI. Here the CDR3 reads CASSVGRETQYF. DNA of the CDR3: TGTGCCAGCAGTGTCGGGAGGGAGACCCAGTACTTC.

The chain carries TRBV27 and TRBJ2-1, with 11 bases that match TRBD2. The CDR3 runs to 16 residues. The J segment lost 7 bases and the V segment lost 5 bases, leaving 10 bases of the junction unmatched. The germline CDR1 and CDR2 sequences are MNHEY and SMNVEV (reference sequence). The CDR3 nucleotides are TGTGCCAGCAGTGGGTTACTAGCGGGAGACGGAAATGAGCAGTTCTTC. Protein sequence: CASSGLLAGDGNEQFF.

CDR3 amino acids: CASGEGLADYNEQFF. The CDR3 DNA sequence: TGTGCCAGCGGAGAAGGACTAGCGGATTACAATGAGCAGTTCTTC. This chain joins TRBV6-1 and TRBJ2-1; 10 positions match TRBD2. The CDR3 sequence is 15 residues long. CDR1 MNHNS and CDR2 SASEGT come from the germline V gene. V lost 8 bases and J lost 4; bases outside the gene matches: 8.

The rearrangement uses TRBV28 and TRBJ2-7; D unclear. The CDR3 sequence is 11 residues long. Germline-derived CDR1 and CDR2 are MDHEN and SYDVKM. The V end lost 6 bases, the J end lost 2 bases, and 5 bases lay between the germline ends. Here the CDR3 DNA reads TGTGCCAGCAGCTCCCCCTACGAGCAGTACTTC. Residues: CASSSPYEQYF.

The rearrangement links TRBV5-4 to TRBJ2-3; 14 bases are a match to TRBD2. The CDR3 runs 18 residues. Looked up from germline, CDR1 is SGHNT and CDR2 is YYREEE (reference sequence). After removal of 4 bases from V and 0 bases from J, the junction contained 7 bases not matched to a gene. In nucleotides, the CDR3 is TGTGCCAGCAGCCCACCATGGACTAGCGGGAGGAGCACAGATACGCAGTATTTT. This translates into CASSPPWTSGRSTDTQYF.

V is TRBV5-4 and J is TRBJ2-7, with D hard to call. The CDR3 extends over 16 amino acids. Looked up from germline, CDR1 is SGHNT and CDR2 is YYREEE (reference sequence). Trimming cost V 4 bases and J 0 bases, with 17 bases left between them. The CDR3 DNA reads as TGTGCCAGCAGCCCGGCCCGGGCGGAGAGCTCCTACGAGCAGTACTTC. It translates to CASSPARAESSYEQYF.

In this sample, this clone turned up a few times. The J gene is TRBJ1-6, the V gene TRBV27; the D gene is possibly TRBD1 (5 bases). The germline V gene has CDR1 MNHEY and CDR2 SMNVEV (reference sequence). This CDR3 contains 14 residues. The V end lost 5 bases, the J end lost 7 bases, and 12 bases lay between the germline ends. This CDR3 reads CASSRQGRNSPLHF. CDR3 DNA: TGTGCCAGCAGTCGTCAGGGAAGGAATTCACCCCTCCACTTT.

This chain uses TRBV6-5 with TRBJ1-4, with D hard to call. The CDR3 consists of 15 residues. Germline lookup yields CDR1 MNHEY and CDR2 SVGAGI. Trimming left V 0 bases short and J 3 bases short, with 8 bases between. CDR3 loop: CASSYSLHPNEKLFF. CDR3 sequence (DNA): TGTGCCAGCAGTTACTCTTTGCACCCTAATGAAAAACTGTTTTTT.

The chain employs TRBV5-1 and TRBJ1-2, with TRBD1 identical over 10 bases. Germline CDR1 reads SGHRS; CDR2 reads YFSETQ. The CDR3 covers 14 residues. After removal of 3 bases from V and 4 bases from J, the junction contained 3 bases not matched to a gene. The CDR3 DNA reads as TGCGCCAGCAGCTATGGACAGGGGGGCTATGGCTACACCTTC. Its protein is CASSYGQGGYGYTF. The full variable domain, with the rest looked up from reference TRBV5-1 and TRBJ1-2, is KAGVTQTPRYLIKTRGQQVTLSCSPISGHRSVSWYQQTPGQGLQFLFEYFSETQRNKGNFPGRFSGRQFSNSRSEMNVSTLELGDSALYLCASSYGQGGYGYTFGSGTRLTVV.

The chain uses TRBV7-9 and TRBJ2-7; D might be TRBD2 (5 bases). The CDR3 has 14 amino acids. Looked up from germline, CDR1 is SEHNR and CDR2 is FQNEAQ (reference sequence). Trimming took 5 bases from V and 5 from J, leaving 16 bases between them. In nucleotides, the CDR3 is TGTGCCAGCAGCCCCGGTGGGGAGTGGAACGAGCAGTACTTC. Residues: CASSPGGEWNEQYF.

This rearrangement joins TRBV5-1 to TRBJ2-2, with unresolved D. The CDR3 spans 14 residues. Trimming removed 1 base from V and 0 bases from J, with 4 bases in between. Looked up from germline, CDR1 is SGHRS and CDR2 is YFSETQ. DNA for the CDR3: TGCGCCAGCAGCTTGTGGCCGAACACCGGGGAGCTGTTTTTT. It translates to CASSLWPNTGELFF.

CDR3 protein: CATSRDRSTTEAFF. CDR3 in DNA: TGTGCCACCAGCAGAGATAGATCGACCACTGAAGCTTTCTTT. The genes are TRBV15 and TRBJ1-1; D remains ambiguous. The V and J ends lost 0 bases and 4 bases respectively, with 9 bases between them. CDR1 and CDR2 (germline): LNHNV, YYDKDF (reference sequence). This CDR3 spans 14 amino acids.

The chain combines TRBV6-5 with TRBJ1-3, with D hard to call. Germline V lookup: CDR1 MNHEY, CDR2 SVGAGI. The CDR3 runs to 15 residues. V lost 6 bases, J lost 4 bases, and 16 bases lay in between. The DNA of the CDR3 is TGTGCCAGCAGCCAACACAGTGCGGCCGGAAACACCATATATTTT. Translating it yields CASSQHSAAGNTIYF.

The V call is TRBV5-1, the J call TRBJ2-5; TRBD2 matches 12 bases. Germline V gene lookup returns CDR1 SGHRS and CDR2 YFSETQ. This CDR3 has 16 amino acids. The J segment lost 2 bases and the V segment lost 7 bases, leaving 9 bases of the junction unmatched. The CDR3 DNA reads TGCGCCAGCTCATTAAGGACTAGCGGGGTACAAGAGACCCAGTACTTC. It is translated as CASSLRTSGVQETQYF.

The chain carries TRBV19 and TRBJ1-2; D might be TRBD1 (5 bases). CDR1 LNHDA and CDR2 SQIVND come from the germline V gene (reference sequence). Trimming left V 6 bases short and J 3 bases short, with 17 bases between. This CDR3 spans 15 amino acids. As DNA, the CDR3 is TGTGCCAGTAGCTATCGGGGGAGTAGAGACTATGGCTACACCTTC. Amino acid sequence: CASSYRGSRDYGYTF.

The chain is built from TRBV7-2 and TRBJ1-1; D is perhaps TRBD1 (6 bases). Trimming took off 4 bases at V and 0 bases at J, with 9 bases between the two ends. The CDR3 contains 14 residues. The germline gives CDR1 SGHTA, CDR2 FQGNSA. The CDR3 is CASSSSGVNTEAFF. DNA of the CDR3: TGTGCCAGCAGCTCATCAGGGGTGAACACTGAAGCTTTCTTT.